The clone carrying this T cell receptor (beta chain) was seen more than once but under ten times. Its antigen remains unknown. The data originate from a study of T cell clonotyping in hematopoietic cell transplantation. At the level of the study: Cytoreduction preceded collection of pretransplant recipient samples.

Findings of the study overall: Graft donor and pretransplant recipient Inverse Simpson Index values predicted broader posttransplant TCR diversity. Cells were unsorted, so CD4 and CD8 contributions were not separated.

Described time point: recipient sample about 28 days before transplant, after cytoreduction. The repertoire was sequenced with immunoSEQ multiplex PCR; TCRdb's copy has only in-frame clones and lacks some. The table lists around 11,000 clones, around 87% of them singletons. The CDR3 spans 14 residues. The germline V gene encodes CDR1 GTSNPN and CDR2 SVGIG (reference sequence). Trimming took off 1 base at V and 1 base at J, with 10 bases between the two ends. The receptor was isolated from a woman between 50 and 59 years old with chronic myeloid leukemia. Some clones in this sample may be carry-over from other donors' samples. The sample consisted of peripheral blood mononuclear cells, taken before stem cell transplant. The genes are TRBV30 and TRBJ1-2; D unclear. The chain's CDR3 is CAWSAWTVNYGYTF. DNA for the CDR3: TGTGCCTGGAGTGCCTGGACTGTTAACTATGGCTACACCTTC.